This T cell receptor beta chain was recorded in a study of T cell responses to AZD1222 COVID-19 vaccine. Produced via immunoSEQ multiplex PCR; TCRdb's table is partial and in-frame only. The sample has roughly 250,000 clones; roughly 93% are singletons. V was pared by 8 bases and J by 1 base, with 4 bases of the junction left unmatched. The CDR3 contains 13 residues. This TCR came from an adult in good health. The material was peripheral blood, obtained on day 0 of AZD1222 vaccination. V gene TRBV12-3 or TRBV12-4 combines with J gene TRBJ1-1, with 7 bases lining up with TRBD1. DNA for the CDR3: TGTGCCAGCGCGGGACAGACGAACACTGAAGCTTTCTTT. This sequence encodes CASAGQTNTEAFF.